Listed below are T cell receptor beta chains from one sample, sequenced in a study of prognosis after radiotherapy for stage I lung cancer. TCRdb used MiXCR to reprocess the multiplex PCR reads, holding one entry per CDR3 protein. The table has fewer than 20,000 distinct CDR3 sequences, 44% seen once. Sample: PBMCs, taken before or after stereotactic body radiation therapy (not recorded which). Source of these receptors: a donor aged 50 or older with non-small cell lung cancer. Both conserved end residues are part of each CDR3. The D gene is left open where the match is weak. Size tells how often a clone was seen (once, few, many) or the class of an expanded clone, and some rows leave it out.

>TRBV3-1|.|.|TRBJ2-2
TGTGCCAGCCGCCCGGGTGAGGTCGAAGTGACCGGGGAGCTGTTTTTT
CASRPGEVEVTGELFF
>TRBV6-1|many|TRBD1|TRBJ1-1
TGTGCCAGCAGCGAATTCCGGGACAGGGCTGGAGCTTTCTTT
CASSEFRDRAGAFF
>TRBV12-3/TRBV12-4|.|.|TRBJ2-1
TGTGCCAGCAGTTTCATGGGGAATGAGCAGTTCTTC
CASSFMGNEQFF
>TRBV7-2|.|.|TRBJ2-1
TGTGCCAGCAGCTTAGCGCCGGGACTTAGCTACAATGAGCAGTTCTTC
CASSLAPGLSYNEQFF
>TRBV6-1|many|.|TRBJ1-5
TGTGCCAGCAGAGATACAGGGATAAGCAATCAGCCCCAGCATTTT
CASRDTGISNQPQHF
>TRBV5-1|many|.|TRBJ2-5
TGCGCCAGCAGCTTGATGCCCCTTAGCGGTGGGGAGACCCAGTACTTC
CASSLMPLSGGETQYF
>TRBV28|.|.|TRBJ2-5
TGTGCCAGCAGAAAACAGGGCCAAGAGACCCAGTACTTC
CASRKQGQETQYF
>TRBV20-1|many|.|TRBJ2-3
TGCAGTGCTAGAGGCGGTGGAGATACGCAGTATTTT
CSARGGGDTQYF
>TRBV19|many|.|TRBJ1-5
TGTGCCAGTAGTTCGCCAGGGACCCCTCTGCCGGGCAATCAGCCCCAGCATTTT
CASSSPGTPLPGNQPQHF
>TRBV28|.|.|TRBJ1-6
TGTGCCAGCAGTTTCGTGGGGGGATATAATTCACCCCTCCACTTT
CASSFVGGYNSPLHF
>TRBV24-1|many|TRBD1|TRBJ2-7
TGTGCCACCAGTACACAGGGGGCTGACGAGCAGTACTTC
CATSTQGADEQYF
>TRBV20-1|.|TRBD1|TRBJ2-5
TGCAGTGCTAGTGACAGGGGAGGTAGGGGGGAGACCCAGTACTTC
CSASDRGGRGETQYF
>TRBV5-1|many|TRBD1|TRBJ2-5
TGCGCCAGCACCGGGACAGAGAATCAAGAGACCCAGTACTTC
CASTGTENQETQYF
>TRBV2|many|TRBD1|TRBJ1-1
TGTGCCAGCACGCGGACAGGCGGCACTGAAGCTTTCTTT
CASTRTGGTEAFF
>TRBV19|many|.|TRBJ1-1
TGTGCCAGTAGTATAGCACAGATGAACACTGAAGCTTTCTTT
CASSIAQMNTEAFF
>TRBV30|many|.|TRBJ2-4
TGTGCCTGGAGTAATGACTTGGGAGACATTCAGTACTTC
CAWSNDLGDIQYF
>TRBV6-1|medium-sized|.|TRBJ2-7
TGTGCCAGCACTCCGGATTTGGGGAGCGAGCAGTACTTC
CASTPDLGSEQYF
>TRBV19|many|.|TRBJ1-4
TGTGCCAGTAACAGGGTCGGGGAAAAACTGTTTTTT
CASNRVGEKLFF
>TRBV9|many|.|TRBJ1-5
TGTGCCAGCAGCCCTTTGGGTGGCTCTAATCAGCCCCAGCATTTT
CASSPLGGSNQPQHF
>TRBV19|.|TRBD2|TRBJ2-2
TGTGCCAGTACTATTCTGAGCGGGGTTGCCTCCGGGGATCTGTTTTTT
CASTILSGVASGDLFF
>TRBV28|many|TRBD1|TRBJ1-3
TGTGCCACCAGGGGGTCCGCTGGAAACACCATATATTTT
CATRGSAGNTIYF
>TRBV11-2|once|TRBD1|TRBJ1-6
TGTGCCAGCAGCTTGGGACAGGGGGCTACACCCCTCCACTTT
CASSLGQGATPLHF
>TRBV28|once|.|TRBJ2-7
TGTGCCAGCAGTGCCGGGGAGCAGTACTTC
CASSAGEQYF
>TRBV30|once|.|TRBJ2-1
TGTGCCTGGAGTGACAGTGCCTACAATGAGCAGTTCTTC
CAWSDSAYNEQFF
>TRBV27|medium-sized|.|TRBJ1-2
TGTGCCAGCAGTTTGAACGGGAATGGCTACACCTTC
CASSLNGNGYTF
>TRBV20-1|many|TRBD2|TRBJ2-7
TGCAGTGCTAGACCTGGGACTAGCGGGGGCTCATACGAGCAGTACTTC
CSARPGTSGGSYEQYF
>TRBV28|.|.|TRBJ2-7
TGTGCCAGCAGTCCCTCGGGGCTCCTCTCCTACGAGCAGTACTTC
CASSPSGLLSYEQYF
>TRBV7-7|.|TRBD2|TRBJ2-1
TGTGCTAGCAGCCTGGGGCTAGCGGGAAACAATGAGCAGTTCTTC
CASSLGLAGNNEQFF
>TRBV7-2|.|.|TRBJ2-3
TGTGCCAGCAGCTTAGTTTCAGGGGCGAGGACAGATACGCAGTATTTT
CASSLVSGARTDTQYF
>TRBV2|.|.|TRBJ2-1
TGTGCCAGCAGCGATCTTAGGCAGCATGAGCAGTTCTTC
CASSDLRQHEQFF
>TRBV28|many|.|TRBJ2-1
TGTGCCAGCAGTTCTCACCGTGAGGGGCTAAATGAGCAGTTCTTC
CASSSHREGLNEQFF
>TRBV7-6|many|.|TRBJ2-1
TGTGCCTCTCGTCGGGGGGCCGGCTCCTACAATGAGCAGTTCTTC
CASRRGAGSYNEQFF
>TRBV6-2/TRBV6-3|.|.|TRBJ2-6
TGTGCCAGCAGGGAGACAGCCGGGGCCAACGTCCTGACTTTC
CASRETAGANVLTF
>TRBV6-1|.|.|TRBJ2-2
TGTGCCAGCAGTGCCCTAGGGGAGGTTAGCACCGTTGAGCTGTTTTTT
CASSALGEVSTVELFF
>TRBV7-9|many|.|TRBJ1-6
TGTGCCAGCAGCCTACCGGATGGTTCACCCCTCCACTTT
CASSLPDGSPLHF
>TRBV12-3/TRBV12-4|.|TRBD2|TRBJ2-7
TGTGCCAGCAGTTTGAGCGGGAGGACCTACGAGCAGTACTTT
CASSLSGRTYEQYF
>TRBV20-1|.|TRBD2|TRBJ2-1
TGCAGTGAAACGAATAGCGGGGGGCTAAGCTCCTACAATGAGCAGTTCTTC
CSETNSGGLSSYNEQFF
>TRBV6-1|many|.|TRBJ1-1
TGTGCCAGCAGTAAGCAGGGAGTCGGGGCTGAAGCTTTCTTT
CASSKQGVGAEAFF
>TRBV11-1|.|.|TRBJ1-2
TGTGCCAGCAGCTTAGATTCCGGGGCCCGTGGCTACACCTTC
CASSLDSGARGYTF
>TRBV7-3|many|.|TRBJ2-1
TGTGCCAGCAGCTTACTTGGGTCTGAGCAGTTCTTC
CASSLLGSEQFF
>TRBV27|many|.|TRBJ1-1
TGTGCCAGCAGTTGGACGGAAAACACTGAAGCTTTCTTT
CASSWTENTEAFF
>TRBV2|many|.|TRBJ2-3
TGTGCCAGCAGCGACAGGTTACGGATCACAGATACGCAGTATTTT
CASSDRLRITDTQYF
>TRBV6-2/TRBV6-3|.|TRBD1|TRBJ1-2
TGTGCCAGCAGGGGACAGGGGGAATATAACTATGGCTACACCTTC
CASRGQGEYNYGYTF
>TRBV9|many|.|TRBJ1-3
TGTGCCAGCAGCGCGAACAGTGGGGTTTCTGGAAACACCATATATTTT
CASSANSGVSGNTIYF
>TRBV11-2|.|.|TRBJ1-3
TGTGCCAGCAGCTTGGAAGGTAGCTCTGGAAACACCATATATTTT
CASSLEGSSGNTIYF
>TRBV6-2/TRBV6-3|many|.|TRBJ1-5
TGTGCCAGCAGGTACACGACAGGTGATGACCAGCCCCAGCATTTT
CASRYTTGDDQPQHF